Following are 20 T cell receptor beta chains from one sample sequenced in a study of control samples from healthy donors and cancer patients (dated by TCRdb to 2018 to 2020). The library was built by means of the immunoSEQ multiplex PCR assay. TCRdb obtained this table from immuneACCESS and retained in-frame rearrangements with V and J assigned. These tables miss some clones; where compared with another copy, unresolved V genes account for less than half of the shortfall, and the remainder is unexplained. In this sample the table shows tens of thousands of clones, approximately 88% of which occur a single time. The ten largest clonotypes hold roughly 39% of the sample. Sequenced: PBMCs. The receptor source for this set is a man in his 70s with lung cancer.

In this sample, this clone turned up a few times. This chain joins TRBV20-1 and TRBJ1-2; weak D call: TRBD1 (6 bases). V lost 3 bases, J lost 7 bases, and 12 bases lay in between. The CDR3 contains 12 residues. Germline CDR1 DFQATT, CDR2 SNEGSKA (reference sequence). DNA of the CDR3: TGCAGTGCTAGTGAGGCAGGGGCTGGCTACACCTTC. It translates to CSASEAGAGYTF.

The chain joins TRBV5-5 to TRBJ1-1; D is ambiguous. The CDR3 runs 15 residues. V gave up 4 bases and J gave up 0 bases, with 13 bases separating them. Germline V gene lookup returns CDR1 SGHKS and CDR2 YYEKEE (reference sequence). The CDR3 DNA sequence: TGTGCCAGCAGCCTTTTCTCAGCCATGAACACTGAAGCTTTCTTT. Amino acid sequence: CASSLFSAMNTEAFF.

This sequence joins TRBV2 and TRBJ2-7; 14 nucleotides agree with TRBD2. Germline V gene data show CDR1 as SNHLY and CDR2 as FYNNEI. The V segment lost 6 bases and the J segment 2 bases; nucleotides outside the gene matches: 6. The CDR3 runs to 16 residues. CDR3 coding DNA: TGTGCCAGCAGGACTAGCGGGGGGGTCCGTGCCTACGAGCAGTACTTC. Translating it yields CASRTSGGVRAYEQYF. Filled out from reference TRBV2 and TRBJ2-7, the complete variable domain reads EPEVTQTPSHQVTQMGQEVILRCVPISNHLYFYWYRQILGQKVEFLVSFYNNEISEKSEIFDDQFSVERPDGSNFTLKIRSTKLEDSAMYFCASRTSGGVRAYEQYFGPGTRLTVT.

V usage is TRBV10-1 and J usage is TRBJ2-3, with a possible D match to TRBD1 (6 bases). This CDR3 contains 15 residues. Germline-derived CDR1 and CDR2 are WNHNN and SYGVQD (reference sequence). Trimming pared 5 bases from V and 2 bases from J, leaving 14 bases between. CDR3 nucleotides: TGCGCCAGCAGTCTAGGACAGCTACCCACAGATACGCAGTATTTT. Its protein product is CASSLGQLPTDTQYF.

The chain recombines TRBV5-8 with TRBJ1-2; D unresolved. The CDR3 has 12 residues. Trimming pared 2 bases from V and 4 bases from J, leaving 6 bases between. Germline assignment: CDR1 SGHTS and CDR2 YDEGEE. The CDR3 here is CASSLGSYGYTF. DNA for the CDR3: TGTGCCAGCAGCTTAGGCAGCTATGGCTACACCTTC.

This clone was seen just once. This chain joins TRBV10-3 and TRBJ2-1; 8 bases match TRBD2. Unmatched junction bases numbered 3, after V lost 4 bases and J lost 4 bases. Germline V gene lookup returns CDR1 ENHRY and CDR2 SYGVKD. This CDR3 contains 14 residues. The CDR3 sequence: CAISGGGPYNEQFF. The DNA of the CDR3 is TGTGCCATCAGTGGCGGGGGGCCGTACAATGAGCAGTTCTTC.

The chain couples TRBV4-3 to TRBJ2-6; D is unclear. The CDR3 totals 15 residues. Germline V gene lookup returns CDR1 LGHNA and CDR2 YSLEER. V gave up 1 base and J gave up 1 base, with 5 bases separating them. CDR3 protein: CASSQGTSGANVLTF. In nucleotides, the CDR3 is TGCGCCAGCAGCCAAGGAACGTCTGGGGCCAACGTCCTGACTTTC.

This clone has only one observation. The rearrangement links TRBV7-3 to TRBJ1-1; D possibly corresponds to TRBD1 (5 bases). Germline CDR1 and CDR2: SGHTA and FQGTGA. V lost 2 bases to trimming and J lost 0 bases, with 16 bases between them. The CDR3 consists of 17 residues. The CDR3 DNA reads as TGTGCCAGCAGCTTAGGACGAGGGAGACAGCTGAACACTGAAGCTTTCTTT. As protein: CASSLGRGRQLNTEAFF. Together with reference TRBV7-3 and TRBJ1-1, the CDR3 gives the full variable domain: GAGVSQTPSNKVTEKGKYVELRCDPISGHTALYWYRQSLGQGPEFLIYFQGTGAADDSGLPNDRFFAVRPEGSVSTLKIQRTERGDSAVYLCASSLGRGRQLNTEAFFGQGTRLTVV.

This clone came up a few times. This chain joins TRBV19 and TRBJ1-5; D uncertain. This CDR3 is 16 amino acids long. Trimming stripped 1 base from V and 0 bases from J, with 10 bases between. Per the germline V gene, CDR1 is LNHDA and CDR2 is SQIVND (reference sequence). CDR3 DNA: TGTGCCAGTAGTATAGTGGGCGGAAATAGCAATCAGCCCCAGCATTTT. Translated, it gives CASSIVGGNSNQPQHF.

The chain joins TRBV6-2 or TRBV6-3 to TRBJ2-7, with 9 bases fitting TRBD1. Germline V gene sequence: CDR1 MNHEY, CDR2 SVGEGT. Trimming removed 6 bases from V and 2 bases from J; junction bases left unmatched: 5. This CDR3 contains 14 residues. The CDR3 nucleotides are TGTGCCAGCAGCCAGACAGGGGGTCCCTACGAGCAGTACTTC. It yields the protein CASSQTGGPYEQYF.

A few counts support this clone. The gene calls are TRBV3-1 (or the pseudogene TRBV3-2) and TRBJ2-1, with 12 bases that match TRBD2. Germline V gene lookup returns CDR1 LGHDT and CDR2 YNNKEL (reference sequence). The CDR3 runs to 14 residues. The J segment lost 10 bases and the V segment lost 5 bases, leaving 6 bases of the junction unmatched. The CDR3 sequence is CASSSTSGGPEQFF. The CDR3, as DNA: TGTGCCAGCAGCTCCACTAGCGGGGGGCCCGAGCAGTTCTTC.

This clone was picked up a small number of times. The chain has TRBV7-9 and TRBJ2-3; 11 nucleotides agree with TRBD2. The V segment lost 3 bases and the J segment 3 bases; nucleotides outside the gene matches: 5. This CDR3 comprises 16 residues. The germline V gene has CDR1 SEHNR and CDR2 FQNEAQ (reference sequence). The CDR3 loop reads CASSFLAGGGTDTQYF. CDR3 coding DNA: TGTGCCAGCAGCTTCCTAGCGGGGGGCGGAACAGATACGCAGTATTTT.

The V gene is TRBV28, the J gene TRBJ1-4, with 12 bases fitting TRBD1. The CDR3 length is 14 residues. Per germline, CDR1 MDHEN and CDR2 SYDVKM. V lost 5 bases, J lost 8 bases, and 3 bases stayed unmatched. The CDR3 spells CASSRDRGQEKLFF. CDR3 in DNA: TGTGCCAGCAGTCGGGACAGGGGGCAGGAAAAACTGTTTTTT.

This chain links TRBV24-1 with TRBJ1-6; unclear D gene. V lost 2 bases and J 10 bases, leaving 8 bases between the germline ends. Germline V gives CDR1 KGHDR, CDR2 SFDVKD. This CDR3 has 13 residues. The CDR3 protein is CATSDWTGSPLHF. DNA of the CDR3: TGTGCCACCAGTGATTGGACGGGGTCACCCCTCCACTTT.

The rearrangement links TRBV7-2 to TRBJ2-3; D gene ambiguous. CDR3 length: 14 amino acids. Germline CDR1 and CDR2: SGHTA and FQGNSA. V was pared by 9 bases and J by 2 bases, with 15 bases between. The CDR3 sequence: CASTVDVNTDTQYF. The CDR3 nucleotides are TGTGCCAGTACTGTGGACGTAAACACAGATACGCAGTATTTT.

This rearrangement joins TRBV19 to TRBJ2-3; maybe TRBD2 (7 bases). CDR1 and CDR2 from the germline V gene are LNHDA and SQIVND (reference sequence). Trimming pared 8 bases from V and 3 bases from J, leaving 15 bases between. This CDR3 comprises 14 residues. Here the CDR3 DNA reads TGTGCCAGTCTCGGGGGGCTGGGGACAGATACGCAGTATTTT. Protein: CASLGGLGTDTQYF.

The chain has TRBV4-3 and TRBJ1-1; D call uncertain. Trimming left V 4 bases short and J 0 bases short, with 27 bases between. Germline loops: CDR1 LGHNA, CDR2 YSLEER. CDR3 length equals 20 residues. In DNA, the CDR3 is TGCGCCAGCAGCCCCCAGAGTGGCGGCCTCTTAATTGGTGTGAACACTGAAGCTTTCTTT. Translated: CASSPQSGGLLIGVNTEAFF.

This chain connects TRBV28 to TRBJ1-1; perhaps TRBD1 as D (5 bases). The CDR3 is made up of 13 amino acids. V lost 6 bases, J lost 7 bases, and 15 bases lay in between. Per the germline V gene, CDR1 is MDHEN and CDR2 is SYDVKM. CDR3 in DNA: TGTGCCAGCAGAACCCAATTGGGGGTTGAAGCTTTCTTT. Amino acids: CASRTQLGVEAFF.

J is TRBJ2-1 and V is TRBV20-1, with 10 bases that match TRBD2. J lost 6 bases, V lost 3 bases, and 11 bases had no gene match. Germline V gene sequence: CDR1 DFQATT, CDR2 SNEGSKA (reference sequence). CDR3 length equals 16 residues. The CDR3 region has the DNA TGCAGTGCTAGTGCCATTGTTTGGACTAGCGGCAATGAGCAGTTCTTC. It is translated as CSASAIVWTSGNEQFF.

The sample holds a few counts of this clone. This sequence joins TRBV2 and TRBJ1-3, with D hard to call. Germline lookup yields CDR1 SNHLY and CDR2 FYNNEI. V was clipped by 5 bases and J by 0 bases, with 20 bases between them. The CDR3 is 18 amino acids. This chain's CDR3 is CASSTLIGSLTSGNTIYF. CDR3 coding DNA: TGTGCCAGCAGTACTTTAATCGGGAGCCTGACCTCTGGAAACACCATATATTTT.